This T cell receptor beta chain comes out of a study of cytomegalovirus exposure and HLA in healthy donors (dated by TCRdb to about 2017). In terms of the full investigation: According to a later analysis, one platform produced both the approximately 110 validation repertoires and the approximately 660 repertoires of the first cohort. The aim of the study was to test whether cataloging public T cell receptors could identify signatures of past pathogen exposure. A separate validation cohort of over 95 different subjects was used in addition to the roughly 700-subject first cohort. To predict cytomegalovirus infection status, the study combined high-throughput TCR immunosequencing, statistical association of individual TCRs with disease status, and machine learning. Points the paper makes about the study in general: Across donors, most TCR sequences were observed very rarely, whereas some public TCRs were present in many individuals. The authors suggested that the approach could potentially be extended to other disease states and immunological phenotypes. The study gave a list of 150 to 200 TCR beta chains associated with cytomegalovirus. Subsequent analysis determined that TCRs grouped into clusters in the first cohort also showed a tendency toward co-occurrence across the 130 or so validation repertoires, and 94% of cluster scores exceeded 0. In vitro tests confirmed that a few of the cytomegalovirus-associated TCR beta chains recognize cytomegalovirus antigens. The classifier was reported to diagnose cytomegalovirus status with high specificity and sensitivity in both the original and validation cohorts. A later analysis lacked HLA typing for the validation cohort, so it scored co-occurrence in that cohort across all 120 or so repertoires.

Donors formed part of the validation cohort, which comprised 95 to 150 subjects and was distinct from the first cohort of several hundred subjects. Receptor amplification or capture employed the immunoSEQ multiplex PCR assay. Concerning the study's data processing: To diagnose cytomegalovirus status from the catalog of TCR beta chain sequences, a statistical classification framework was built. The table was pulled from immuneACCESS by TCRdb, which kept in-frame rearrangements only. Such tables lose some clones; where checked, under half of the loss comes from unresolved V genes, and the rest has no known cause. V, J and clone size reflect that table, while D and trimming were determined from the DNA. This sample comprises some 170,000 clones, about 86% of them detected only once. The ten largest make up 1.4% of the sample. Note on this clone: The specificity of this receptor is unknown. Base quality data are lacking; no much larger clone is found one base away.

Measured from the cysteine to the phenylalanine, the CDR3 is 14 residues long. Of the read, only the CDR3 DNA is kept; its 42 bases are in frame from base 1. The trim is 5 bases for V and 2 bases for J, with a gap of 10 bases between the germline ends. Taken from the germline V gene (reference sequence), the CDR1 and CDR2 loops are LNHDA and SQIVND. This sequence uses TRBV19 and TRBJ1-5; the D gene remains uncertain. This sequence was found in a woman aged 30 to 39 in good health and CMV-seronegative. The sample consisted of PBMCs. The CDR3 in this case is CASSAGSGNQPQHF. The nucleotides are TGTGCCAGTAGTGCCGGGTCCGGCAATCAGCCCCAGCATTTT.